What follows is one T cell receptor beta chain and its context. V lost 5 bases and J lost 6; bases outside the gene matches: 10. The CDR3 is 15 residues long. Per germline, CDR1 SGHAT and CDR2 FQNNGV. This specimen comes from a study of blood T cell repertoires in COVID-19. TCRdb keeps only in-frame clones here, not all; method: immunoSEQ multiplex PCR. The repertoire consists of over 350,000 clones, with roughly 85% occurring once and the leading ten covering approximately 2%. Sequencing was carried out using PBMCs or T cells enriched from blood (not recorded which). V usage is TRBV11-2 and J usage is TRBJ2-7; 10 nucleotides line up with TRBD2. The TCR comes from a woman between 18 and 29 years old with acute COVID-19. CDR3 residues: CASSALAGNRFEQYF. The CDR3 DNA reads TGTGCCAGCAGCGCACTAGCGGGGAATCGTTTCGAGCAGTACTTC.